These 4 T cell receptor beta chains originate from one sample sequenced in a study of shared clonotypes between healthy human individuals. TCRdb keeps only in-frame clones here, not all; method: immunoSEQ multiplex PCR. The sample lists about 380,000 clones; roughly 96% were seen once. The sequenced material came from memory CD8+ T cells sorted from blood. Specified subset: CD45RO+ cells pooled with CCR7-negative TemRA cells. The origin of the receptors is a man under 40 in good health.

Here the CDR3 DNA reads TGTGCCAGCAGGACTAGCGGGGTCAACACCGGGGAGCTGTTTTTT. Translating gives CASRTSGVNTGELFF. V and J are TRBV27 and TRBJ2-2; 11 bases line up with TRBD2. Germline V gene sequence: CDR1 MNHEY, CDR2 SMNVEV (reference sequence). The CDR3 spans 15 residues. V shed 6 bases and J 2 bases; nucleotides not matched to a gene: 2.

This chain links TRBV27 with TRBJ1-5; TRBD1 is a possible D gene (6 bases). Germline-derived CDR1 and CDR2 are MNHEY and SMNVEV (reference sequence). The CDR3 runs to 15 residues. Trimming pared 3 bases from V and 6 bases from J, leaving 15 bases between. CDR3 amino acids: CASSLEGGGRQPQHF. CDR3 in DNA: TGTGCCAGCAGTTTGGAGGGGGGGGGTCGTCAGCCCCAGCATTTT.

J is TRBJ2-1 and V is TRBV5-1; D is ambiguous. The CDR3 totals 15 residues. Trimming pared 0 bases from V and 0 bases from J, leaving 7 bases between. Germline loops: CDR1 SGHRS, CDR2 YFSETQ. The CDR3 nucleotides are TGCGCCAGCAGCTTGGGCGACTCCTCCTACAATGAGCAGTTCTTC. As protein: CASSLGDSSYNEQFF.

The V gene is TRBV29-1, the J gene TRBJ2-5, with TRBD1 matching over 8 bases. CDR1 SQVTM and CDR2 ANQGSEA come from the germline V gene. V dropped 7 bases and J dropped 4; count of bases not matched to a gene: 8. The CDR3 contains 13 residues. The CDR3 DNA follows: TGCAGCGGGCAGGGGGCGAGGGGAGAGACCCAGTACTTC. This translates into CSGQGARGETQYF.